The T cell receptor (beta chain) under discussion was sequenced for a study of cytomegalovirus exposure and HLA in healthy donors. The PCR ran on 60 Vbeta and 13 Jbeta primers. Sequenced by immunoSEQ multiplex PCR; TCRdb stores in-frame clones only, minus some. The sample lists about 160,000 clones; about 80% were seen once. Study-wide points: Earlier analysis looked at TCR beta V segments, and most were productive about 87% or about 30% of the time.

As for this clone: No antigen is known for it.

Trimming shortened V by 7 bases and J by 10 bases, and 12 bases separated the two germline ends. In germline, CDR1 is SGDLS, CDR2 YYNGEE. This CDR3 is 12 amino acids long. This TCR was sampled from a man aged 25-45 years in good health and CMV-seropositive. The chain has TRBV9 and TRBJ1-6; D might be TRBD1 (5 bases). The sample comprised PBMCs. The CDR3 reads CASGAGGSPLHF. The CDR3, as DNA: TGTGCCAGCGGCGCCGGGGGATCACCCCTCCACTTT. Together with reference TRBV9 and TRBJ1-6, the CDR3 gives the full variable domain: DSGVTQTPKHLITATGQRVTLRCSPRSGDLSVYWYQQSLDQGLQFLIQYYNGEERAKGNILERFSAQQFPDLHSELNLSSLELGDSALYFCASGAGGSPLHFGNGTRLTVT.